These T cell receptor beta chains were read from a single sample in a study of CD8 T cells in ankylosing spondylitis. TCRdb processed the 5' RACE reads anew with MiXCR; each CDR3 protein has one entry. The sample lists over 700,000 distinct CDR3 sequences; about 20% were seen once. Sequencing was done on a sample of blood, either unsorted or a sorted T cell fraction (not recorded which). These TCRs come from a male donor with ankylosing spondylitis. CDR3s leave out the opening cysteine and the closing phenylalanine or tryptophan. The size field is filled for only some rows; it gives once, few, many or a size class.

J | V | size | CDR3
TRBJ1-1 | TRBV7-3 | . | ASSSRGPGAEAF
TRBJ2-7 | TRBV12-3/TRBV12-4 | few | ASSPRGQPEQY
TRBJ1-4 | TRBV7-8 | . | ASSPRTGTKLF
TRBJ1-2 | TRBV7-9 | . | ASHYGTFNYGYT
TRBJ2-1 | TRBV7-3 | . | ASSLKGLIYNEQF
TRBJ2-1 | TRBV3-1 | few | ASRPLGQPGNEQF
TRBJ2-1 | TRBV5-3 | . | ARSLAATSPNEQF
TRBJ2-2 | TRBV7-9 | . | ASSSERAGELF
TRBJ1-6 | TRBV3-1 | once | ASSQGGRFSYNSPLH
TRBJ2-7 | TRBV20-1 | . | SAAPRPFSYEQY
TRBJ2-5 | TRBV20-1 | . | SANHNRGLGETQY
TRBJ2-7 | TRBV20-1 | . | SARGAGPYEQY
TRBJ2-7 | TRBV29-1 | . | SVILADYEQY
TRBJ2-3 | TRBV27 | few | ASSLGLGHTQY
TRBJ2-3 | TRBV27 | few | ASSPIGGREQY
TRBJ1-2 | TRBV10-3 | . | AISLTGGDGYT
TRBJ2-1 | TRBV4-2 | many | ASSQGTSGNNEQF
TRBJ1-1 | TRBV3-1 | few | ASYGTGGVGDTEAF
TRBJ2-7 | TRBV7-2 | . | ASSLARDELGTYEQY
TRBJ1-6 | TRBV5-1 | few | ASSLVPGTENSPLH
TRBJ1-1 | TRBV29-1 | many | SVLGPRAEAF
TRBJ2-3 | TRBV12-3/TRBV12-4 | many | ASSSPAGTGGTDTQY
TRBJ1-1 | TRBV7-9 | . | ASSPQVGLSTEAS
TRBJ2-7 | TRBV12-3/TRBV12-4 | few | ASSAQSTSPGEQY
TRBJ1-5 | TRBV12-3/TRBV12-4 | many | ASSLSRERNQPQH
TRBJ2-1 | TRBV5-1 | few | ASSQIPSGTYNEQF
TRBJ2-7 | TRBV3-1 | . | ASSQASGGLSYEQY
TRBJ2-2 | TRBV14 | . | ASSQGLPGQVHTGELF
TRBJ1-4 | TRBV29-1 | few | SVEVPFATNEKLF
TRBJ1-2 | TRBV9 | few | ASSTQGFGYT
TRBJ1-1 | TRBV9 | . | ASSVVPKDTEAF
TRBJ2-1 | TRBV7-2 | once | ASSSQRGYEQF
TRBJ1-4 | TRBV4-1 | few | ASSTRGQGLVEKLF
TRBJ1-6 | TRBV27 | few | ASSLQPGFRSPLH
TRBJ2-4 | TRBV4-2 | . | ASSARVGPEGNIQY
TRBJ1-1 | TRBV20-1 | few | SAETPDRPVREAF
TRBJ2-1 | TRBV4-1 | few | ASTGGGSYNEQF
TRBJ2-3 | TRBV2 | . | ASSPGHRGGSTDTQY
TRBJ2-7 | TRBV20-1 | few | SATQGAATYEQY
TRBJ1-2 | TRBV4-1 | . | ASRDPRAAGGYT
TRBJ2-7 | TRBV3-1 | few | ASSQWGDSTYEQY
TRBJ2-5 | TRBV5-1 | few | ASSSRPVETQY
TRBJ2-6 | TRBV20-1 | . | SAHQGQGASGANVLT
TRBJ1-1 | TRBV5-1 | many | ASSLWGYTEAF
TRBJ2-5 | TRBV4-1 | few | ASSQIGLGTQY
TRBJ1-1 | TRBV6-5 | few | ASSYRTDNTEAF
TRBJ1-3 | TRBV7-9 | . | ASSGFREAGNTIY
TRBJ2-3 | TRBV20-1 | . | SARLDTQY
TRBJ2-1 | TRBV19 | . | ASKPRQGEQF
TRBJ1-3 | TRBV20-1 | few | SARPGQGINTIY